This note documents a single TCR beta chain sequence. Its target is not known. The sample originates from a study of cytomegalovirus exposure and HLA in healthy donors. Study in general: Within an early data release were 85 million or so unique TCRs drawn from HLA-typed donors.

60 Vbeta and 13 Jbeta primers were used in PCR. Sequencing used immunoSEQ multiplex PCR; TCRdb keeps in-frame clones, though not all of them. The data show about 110,000 clones, 82% seen once. Germline V gives CDR1 LNHDA, CDR2 SQIVND (reference sequence). The CDR3 runs 12 residues. V lost 2 bases to trimming and J lost 7 bases, with 8 bases between them. Study-level findings and limits: An Asian-associated ancestry cluster reportedly showed fewer N-insertions than the approximately 700-donor mean in a later analysis.

The source of this sequence is a man aged 25 to 40 in good health and CMV-seropositive. Material for sequencing was PBMCs. V and J are TRBV19 and TRBJ1-1; tentatively, D is TRBD1 (5 bases). The CDR3 protein is CASSIRGGEAFF. The CDR3 DNA is TGTGCCAGTAGTATACGGGGGGGTGAAGCTTTCTTT.